Listed below are T cell receptor beta chains from one sample, sequenced in a study of cytomegalovirus exposure and HLA in healthy donors. Using immunoSEQ multiplex PCR, the repertoire was profiled, and TCRdb retains in-frame clones only, with some absent. The table has about 150,000 clones, 75% to 90% seen once. The sample taken for sequencing was PBMCs. The receptors stem from a woman aged 18-29 years in good health and CMV-seropositive. The CDR3 runs from the conserved cysteine through the conserved F or W.

cdr3_length | v_call | cdr3_aa
15 | TRBV5-1 | CASSSRTGANTEAFF
15 | TRBV7-8 | CASSLRDRGADEQYF
15 | TRBV10-3 | CATQPGYLGTDTQYF
16 | TRBV30 | CAWSDTGRTNAGELFF
17 | TRBV5-6 | CASSIGLAGAKSYEQYF
19 | TRBV7-9 | CASRPDRAYSVGTNTEAFF
15 | TRBV18 | CASSPPIDGNYGYTF
15 | TRBV7-2 | CASSLEGGGGSPLHF
16 | TRBV5-6 | CASSLLTGTGANVLTF
16 | TRBV27 | CASSYIAGASGWEQYF
14 | TRBV9 | CASSVEGTGVGYTF
14 | TRBV7-3 | CASSLTGGKDTQYF
15 | TRBV4-2 | CASSQAGGAQETQYF
13 | TRBV6-5 | CASSRTGSYEQYF
14 | TRBV9 | CASSVGGGTGELFF
15 | TRBV6-5 | CASTSATGRNTEAFF
16 | TRBV27 | CASSLTLAGEGDEQFF
15 | TRBV4-1 | CASSHNWGQTGELFF